The 26 T cell receptor beta chains below come from one sample, sequenced in a study of T-cell memory formation after mild COVID-19. In TCRdb, the 5' RACE reads were re-called with MiXCR into one record per CDR3 protein. Of about half a million distinct CDR3 sequences listed, 18% were seen once; the top ten hold roughly an eighth. Sample: PBMCs or a T cell subset sorted from them (not recorded which). The receptor set was obtained from an adult woman who had mild COVID-19 (a few samples of this study predate the infection). Cell type and time point are not known.

This chain links TRBV3-1 with TRBJ1-2, with 7 nucleotides matching TRBD1. J was trimmed by 4 bases and V by 5 bases; bases with no gene match: 13. CDR1 is LGHDT, CDR2 YNNKEL, per germline (reference sequence). CDR3 length: 16 residues. The CDR3 bases are TGTGCCAGCAGCTTACGACAGGGCCGGGTTGTCTATGGCTACACCTTC. This sequence encodes CASSLRQGRVVYGYTF.

This chain links TRBV7-9 with TRBJ2-7, with 8 bases matching TRBD1. Germline loops: CDR1 SEHNR, CDR2 FQNEAQ (reference sequence). V was pared by 4 bases and J by 2 bases, with 10 bases of the junction left unmatched. CDR3 length: 16 residues. The CDR3: CASSSDTGGLAYEQYF. Written as DNA, the CDR3 is TGTGCCAGCAGCTCAGATACAGGGGGATTAGCCTACGAGCAGTACTTC.

This clonotype was picked up one time. The chain links TRBV20-1 to TRBJ2-3; TRBD2 agrees at 9 bases. This CDR3 contains 18 residues. Germline trimming cut 2 bases from V and 0 bases from J; bases unmatched to any gene: 12. The V gene's germline CDR1 is DFQATT and CDR2 SNEGSKA (reference sequence). The DNA of the CDR3 is TGCAGTGCTAGACCCCGACTAGCGGTCGCTTCCAGCACAGATACGCAGTATTTT. Protein product: CSARPRLAVASSTDTQYF.

The DNA of the CDR3 is TGTGCCAGCGGCCGGAGAGGGGGGCCACAAGAGACCCAGTACTTC. Its protein is CASGRRGGPQETQYF. The V call is TRBV6-5, the J call TRBJ2-5, with D possibly called TRBD1 or TRBD2 (6 bases each). The germline V gene has CDR1 MNHEY and CDR2 SVGAGI. The CDR3 is made up of 15 amino acids. Trimming left V 8 bases short and J 2 bases short, with 18 bases between.

This clonotype was seen ten or more times. V and J are TRBV7-2 and TRBJ2-5, with D maybe TRBD1 (5 bases). The CDR3 runs to 14 residues. The germline V gene has CDR1 SGHTA and CDR2 FQGNSA. Between the trimmed V and J ends, which lost 5 bases and 7 bases, there was a span of 17 bases. CDR3 bases: TGTGCCAGCAGCCCGAGCCGCAGGGAAGCGACCCAGTACTTC. This translates into CASSPSRREATQYF.

This clonotype has a handful of counts. V gene TRBV10-3 combines with J gene TRBJ2-7; 11 bases agree with TRBD2. J lost 2 bases, V lost 0 bases, and 3 bases had no gene match. This CDR3 contains 16 residues. The germline V gene encodes CDR1 ENHRY and CDR2 SYGVKD. Here the CDR3 DNA reads TGTGCCATCAGTGAGTCGATGGGACTAGCGGCCTACGAGCAGTACTTC. This codes for CAISESMGLAAYEQYF.

This clonotype was observed a few times. The rearrangement joins TRBV25-1 to TRBJ2-4; weak D call: TRBD2 (6 bases). This CDR3 contains 17 residues. Germline loops: CDR1 MGHDK, CDR2 SYGVNS. V was shortened by 8 bases and J by 0 bases, with 20 bases between the two germline ends. CDR3 amino acids: CASSEVGGSAAKNIQYF. In nucleotides, the CDR3 is TGTGCCAGCTCCGAAGTCGGGGGATCGGCAGCCAAAAACATTCAGTACTTC.

The chain recombines TRBV7-9 with TRBJ1-5; D perhaps matches TRBD1 (6 bases). V lost 1 base and J 1 base, leaving 14 bases between the germline ends. This CDR3 is 17 amino acids long. Germline V gene lookup returns CDR1 SEHNR and CDR2 FQNEAQ (reference sequence). CDR3 bases: TGTGCCAGCAGCTTAGTAAGGGCAGGGGTGAGCAATCAGCCCCAGCATTTT. As protein: CASSLVRAGVSNQPQHF.

The V call is TRBV2, the J call TRBJ1-6, with a tentative D call TRBD1 (5 bases). This CDR3 is 16 amino acids long. From germline, CDR1 is SNHLY and CDR2 FYNNEI. Trimming removed 0 bases from V and 12 bases from J, with 18 bases in between. CDR3 sequence (DNA): TGTGCCAGCAGTGAAGCGAAGTACAGGTCCTCCCTACCCCTCCACTTT. It encodes CASSEAKYRSSLPLHF.

There are a few counts of this clonotype. This chain uses TRBV15 with TRBJ2-1, with D maybe TRBD2 (6 bases). The CDR3 is 15 residues long. Germline-derived CDR1 and CDR2 are LNHNV and YYDKDF (reference sequence). V lost 0 bases and J lost 7, with 13 bases in between. DNA for the CDR3: TGTGCCACCAGCAGAGATCGGGGGTTGTGGAATGAGCAGTTCTTC. Translation gives CATSRDRGLWNEQFF.

The V call is TRBV2, the J call TRBJ2-1; 13 bases map to TRBD2. The CDR3 has 15 amino acids. Germline V CDR1 and CDR2: SNHLY, FYNNEI. Trimming took 6 bases from V and 14 from J; bases not matched to a gene: 13. This CDR3 is CASRAGTSGTLEEFF. CDR3 in DNA: TGTGCCAGCAGGGCCGGGACTAGCGGGACTTTAGAGGAGTTCTTC.

There are many counts of this clonotype. This chain links TRBV5-1 with TRBJ2-7, with D perhaps TRBD1 (5 bases). The CDR3 covers 12 residues. Germline V gene lookup returns CDR1 SGHRS and CDR2 YFSETQ. V lost 0 bases and J 9 bases, leaving 10 bases between the germline ends. CDR3 amino acids: CASSLEGVRQYF. DNA for the CDR3: TGCGCCAGCAGCTTGGAAGGGGTTCGGCAGTACTTC.

The gene calls are TRBV24-1 and TRBJ2-2; 8 positions agree with TRBD1. Trimming at V came to 3 bases and at J to 1 base, leaving 3 bases not matched to a gene. The CDR3 runs to 16 residues. CDR1 and CDR2 from the germline V gene are KGHDR and SFDVKD. This chain's CDR3 is CATSDTGTGNTGELFF. The CDR3 DNA reads TGTGCCACCAGTGATACCGGGACAGGGAACACCGGGGAGCTGTTTTTT.

This chain uses TRBV5-1 with TRBJ2-1; TRBD2 agrees at 11 bases. J lost 7 bases, V lost 4 bases, and 7 bases had no gene match. Germline CDR1 SGHRS, CDR2 YFSETQ. This CDR3 comprises 15 residues. The CDR3 DNA sequence: TGCGCCAGCAGCGAACTAGCGGGGGAGACAAATGAGCAGTTCTTC. Residues: CASSELAGETNEQFF. Filled out from reference TRBV5-1 and TRBJ2-1, the complete variable domain reads KAGVTQTPRYLIKTRGQQVTLSCSPISGHRSVSWYQQTPGQGLQFLFEYFSETQRNKGNFPGRFSGRQFSNSRSEMNVSTLELGDSALYLCASSELAGETNEQFFGPGTRLTVL.

The chain links TRBV5-5 to TRBJ1-2; D is undetermined. The germline V gene has CDR1 SGHKS and CDR2 YYEKEE (reference sequence). This CDR3 has 16 amino acids. Trimming pared 1 base from V and 0 bases from J, leaving 13 bases between. CDR3 sequence: CASSLWRVATNYGYTF. The CDR3 DNA follows: TGTGCCAGCAGCTTGTGGAGGGTGGCCACTAACTATGGCTACACCTTC.

This clonotype occurred a few times. The chain couples TRBV7-2 to TRBJ2-7, with 8 positions matching TRBD2. V dropped 1 base and J dropped 4; count of bases not matched to a gene: 3. CDR3 length: 14 amino acids. Germline V gene lookup returns CDR1 SGHTA and CDR2 FQGNSA. The CDR3 region is CASSLGPSGYEQYF. The CDR3 coding sequence is TGTGCCAGCAGCTTAGGCCCTAGCGGGTACGAGCAGTACTTC.

This clonotype was detected a few times. The chain is built from TRBV7-6 and TRBJ2-7; 12 bases match TRBD2. J was trimmed by 4 bases and V by 1 base; bases with no gene match: 8. Germline V gene data show CDR1 as SGHVS and CDR2 as FNYEAQ. This CDR3 has 17 amino acids. CDR3 protein: CASSLGPVGLAGYEQYF. CDR3 nucleotide sequence: TGTGCCAGCAGCTTAGGCCCGGTTGGACTAGCGGGATACGAGCAGTACTTC.

The chain has TRBV30 and TRBJ2-1; either TRBD1 or TRBD2 may supply D (6 bases each). The CDR3 has 12 residues. The V and J ends lost 2 bases and 8 bases respectively, with 10 bases between them. Germline assignment: CDR1 GTSNPN and CDR2 SVGIG (reference sequence). CDR3 in DNA: TGTGCCTGGAGTCCCGGGGGCGATGAGCAGTTCTTC. Amino acid sequence: CAWSPGGDEQFF.

This chain links TRBV7-9 with TRBJ2-6; TRBD1 aligns across 7 bases. The CDR3 has 18 residues. The V and J ends lost 8 bases and 2 bases, in that order; junction bases with no gene match: 15. Germline loops: CDR1 SEHNR, CDR2 FQNEAQ (reference sequence). The CDR3 loop is CASSPPTGVIPGANVLTF. The CDR3, as DNA: TGTGCCAGCTCGCCCCCTACAGGGGTAATTCCTGGGGCCAACGTCCTGACTTTC.

The rearrangement joins TRBV6-1 to TRBJ2-7, with TRBD2 identical over 10 bases. The trim removed 8 bases at V and 4 bases at J, leaving 11 bases unmatched. Germline CDR1 and CDR2: MNHNS and SASEGT. The CDR3 is 15 residues long. CDR3 sequence reads: CASGNRASGSYEQYF. CDR3 DNA: TGTGCCAGCGGCAATCGGGCTAGCGGGAGTTACGAGCAGTACTTC.

The chain joins TRBV9 to TRBJ2-6, with 7 bases identical to TRBD2. The CDR3 spans 17 residues. The V gene end was trimmed by 4 bases and the J gene end by 0 bases; junction bases not matched to a gene: 7. Germline V gives CDR1 SGDLS, CDR2 YYNGEE. CDR3 sequence: CASSLGAGVSGANVLTF. The CDR3, as DNA: TGTGCCAGCAGCCTAGGGGCGGGAGTCTCTGGGGCCAACGTCCTGACTTTC.

There are many counts of this clonotype. The V gene is TRBV5-1, the J gene TRBJ2-5; TRBD1 matches at 7 bases. Germline V CDR1 and CDR2: SGHRS, YFSETQ. The CDR3 is made up of 16 amino acids. After removal of 6 bases from V and 1 base from J, the junction contained 12 bases not matched to a gene. CDR3: CASNEGAFYVQETQYF. The CDR3 DNA reads as TGCGCCAGCAACGAGGGGGCCTTCTATGTCCAAGAGACCCAGTACTTC.

The table lists this clonotype with a few counts. The chain is built from TRBV24-1 and TRBJ2-1; D may correspond to TRBD1 or TRBD2 (6 bases each). The germline V gene encodes CDR1 KGHDR and CDR2 SFDVKD. V shed 5 bases and J shed 8 bases, with 12 bases lying between them. This CDR3 has 13 amino acids. The CDR3 is CATSVGGVDEQFF. The CDR3 DNA follows: TGTGCCACCAGTGTGGGGGGCGTGGATGAGCAGTTCTTC.

This clonotype was counted between two and nine times. The chain is built from TRBV5-1 and TRBJ2-2, with 11 bases lining up with TRBD1. Germline CDR1 and CDR2: SGHRS and YFSETQ. With V trimmed by 4 bases and J by 6 bases, 8 bases remained unmatched. The CDR3 contains 16 residues. CDR3 sequence: CASSRTGGEVAGELFF. DNA of the CDR3: TGCGCCAGCAGCAGGACAGGGGGCGAGGTCGCCGGGGAGCTGTTTTTT.

Only a few counts were recorded for this clonotype. The rearrangement links TRBV12-3 or TRBV12-4 to TRBJ1-1; D gene unclear. V lost 6 bases, J lost 11 bases, and 13 bases lay in between. CDR3 length: 11 residues. The CDR3 reads CASSTYGEAFF. The CDR3 region has the DNA TGTGCCAGCAGCACCTATGGGGAGGCTTTCTTT.

V gene TRBV29-1 combines with J gene TRBJ1-2; 10 bases line up with TRBD1. The CDR3 loop spans 12 amino acids. In germline, CDR1 is SQVTM, CDR2 ANQGSEA. The V segment lost 6 bases and the J segment 7 bases; nucleotides outside the gene matches: 5. The CDR3 here is CSVGTGARGYTF. The CDR3 nucleotides are TGCAGCGTCGGGACAGGGGCGCGTGGCTACACCTTC.